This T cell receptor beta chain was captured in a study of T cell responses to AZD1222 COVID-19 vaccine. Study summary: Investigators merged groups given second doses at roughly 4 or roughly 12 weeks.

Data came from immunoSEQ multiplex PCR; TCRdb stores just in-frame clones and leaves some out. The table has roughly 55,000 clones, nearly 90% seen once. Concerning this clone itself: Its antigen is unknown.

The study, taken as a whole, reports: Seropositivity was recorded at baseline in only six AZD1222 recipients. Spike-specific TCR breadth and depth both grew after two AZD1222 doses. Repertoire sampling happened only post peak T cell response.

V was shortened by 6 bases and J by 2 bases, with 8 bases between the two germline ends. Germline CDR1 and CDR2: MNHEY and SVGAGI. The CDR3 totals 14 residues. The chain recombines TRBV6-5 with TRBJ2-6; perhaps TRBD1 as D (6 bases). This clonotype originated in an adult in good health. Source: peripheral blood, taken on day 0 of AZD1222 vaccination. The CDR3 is CASRQGPGANVLTF. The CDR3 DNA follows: TGTGCCAGCAGACAGGGACCTGGGGCCAACGTCCTGACTTTC.